The source of this T cell receptor beta chain is a study of naive and memory T cell subsets. Study-wide points: Between naive and memory subsets, TCR abundance power law exponents differed. Naive repertoires, especially CD8, held a few larger clonotypes, possibly memory cells re-expressing CD45RA.

In regard to this clonotype: What it recognizes is unknown.

V shed 5 bases and J 6 bases; nucleotides not matched to a gene: 5. This CDR3 comprises 14 residues. Two oligonucleotides, mixed equimolar, formed the beta constant-region primer covering TRBC1 and TRBC2. MiXCR, run by TCRdb on the UMI-ligation and nested PCR reads, gives a single entry per CDR3 protein. In the table there are some 150,000 distinct CDR3 sequences, about a sixth of which are singletons. This TCR derives from a human donor in good health. Sequencing used naive CD4+ T cells from blood. V and J are TRBV12-3 or TRBV12-4 and TRBJ2-7, with TRBD2 matching over 12 bases. The CDR3 here is CASSPTSGGSEQYF. The CDR3 coding sequence is TGTGCCAGCAGTCCGACTAGCGGGGGTAGCGAGCAGTACTTC.